The clone carrying this TCR beta chain was recorded many times. What it recognizes is unknown. The CDR3 is 15 residues long. V was clipped by 5 bases and J by 5 bases; unmatched bases: 7. Germline CDR1 reads SGHNT; CDR2 reads YENEEA. This record comes from a study of breast tumors, draining lymph nodes, adjacent tissues. Breast cancer patients provided tissue from their axillary draining lymph nodes. Overall study results and limits: Tumor repertoires ranked between lymph nodes and nontumor tissue in diversity, with V and J gene preferences. That most tumor T cells come from lymph nodes remained unproven. Compared with basal-like, luminal-like tumors shared significantly more repertoire with nontumor tissue.

TCRdb independently ran MiXCR on the multiplex PCR reads; one entry per CDR3 protein. The data contain about 130,000 distinct CDR3 sequences, less than 25% of them singletons. The source is a female donor with breast cancer. Some clones in this sample may be carry-over from other donors' samples. The material sequenced was axillary lymph node tissue. The J gene is TRBJ2-2, the V gene TRBV11-3, with 8 bases fitting TRBD2. The CDR3 coding sequence is TGTGCCAGCAGCCTGAGAGCGGGAGATACCGGGGAGCTGTTTTTT. Translated, it gives CASSLRAGDTGELFF.